Measured by frequency, the clone carrying this T cell receptor beta chain is medium-sized. The CDR3 goes on 3 residues after the read ends, and that part is filled in from the germline J gene. The sample is drawn from a study of Tregs in tolerant kidney transplant recipients. There are 15 residues in the CDR3. J was trimmed by 2 bases and V by 1 base; bases with no gene match: 5. In germline, CDR1 is DFQATT, CDR2 SNEGSKA (reference sequence). The method was immunoSEQ multiplex PCR; TCRdb's version includes in-frame clones alone and lacks a portion of them. The data show more than 6,000 clones, and the top ten clones hold less than 7%. Mixed chimerism was transient after nonmyeloablative marrow transplants from related graft donors.

The chain couples TRBV20-1 to TRBJ2-3, with 8 bases aligning to TRBD1. The receptor was derived from a human patient who received a combined kidney and bone marrow transplant. Some T cells may possibly be graft donor cells. The sequencing used CD4+ T cells from blood (PBMCs), collected 6 months after the transplant. The CDR3 reads CSARARDRSTDTQYF. CDR3 DNA, as far as it was read: TGCAGTGCTAGAGCCCGGGACAGGTCCACAGATACG.